These 3 T cell receptor beta chains came from one sample sequenced in a study of T-cell reconstitution after alpha-beta-depleted transplantation in children. Unique molecular identifiers were built into the TCRbeta library. TCRdb re-analysed the PCR reads in MiXCR, keeping a single row per CDR3 protein. Of around 370,000 distinct CDR3 sequences listed, 15% to 20% are singletons. The sequencing here drew on PBMCs, mostly from graft donor cells, taken 360 days after TCRalphabeta/CD19-depleted stem cell transplant. The source is a male patient between 2 and 9 years old who had a stem cell transplant for acute lymphoblastic leukemia, so the T cells may come from the graft donor.

The chain has TRBV2 and TRBJ2-7, with D uncertain. The V gene's germline CDR1 is SNHLY and CDR2 FYNNEI. V shed 1 base and J shed 3 bases, with 7 bases lying between them. This CDR3 contains 13 residues. For the CDR3, the DNA is TGTGCCAGCAGTGAAGGACTCCACTACGAGCAGTACTTC. Amino acid sequence: CASSEGLHYEQYF.

The chain joins TRBV5-6 to TRBJ2-7; D gene ambiguous. Trimming stripped 0 bases from V and 3 bases from J, with 7 bases between. Germline V gene sequence: CDR1 SGHDT, CDR2 YYEEEE. The CDR3 is 13 amino acids. In nucleotides, the CDR3 is TGTGCCAGCAGCTTGGCTGCCCACTACGAGCAGTACTTC. As protein: CASSLAAHYEQYF.

The chain employs TRBV11-1 and TRBJ2-7; 11 bases are shared with TRBD2. In germline, CDR1 is SGHAT, CDR2 FQDESV (reference sequence). With 4 bases clipped from V and 0 bases from J, the junction kept 11 bases outside the gene matches. This CDR3 has 18 residues. The CDR3 reads CASSSSRLAGTASYEQYF. CDR3 in DNA: TGTGCCAGCAGCTCTTCCAGACTAGCGGGAACAGCCTCCTACGAGCAGTACTTC.